The 6 T cell receptor beta chains presented below share a single source sample, sequenced in a study of cytomegalovirus exposure and HLA in healthy donors. It was with 60 Vbeta and 13 Jbeta primers that the PCR ran. Here immunoSEQ multiplex PCR was the method, and the copy in TCRdb shows in-frame clones only, minus some. The profile shows roughly 110,000 clones, 70% to 85% of them singletons. Sequencing was done on a sample of PBMCs. These receptors all come from a boy aged 5 to 17 in good health and CMV-seronegative.

V gene TRBV2 combines with J gene TRBJ2-7; possibly TRBD2 for D (6 bases). Germline V gene sequence: CDR1 SNHLY, CDR2 FYNNEI. V lost 4 bases and J 0 bases, leaving 10 bases between the germline ends. The CDR3 loop spans 14 amino acids. The CDR3 region is CASSAGASSYEQYF. CDR3 DNA: TGTGCCAGCAGTGCGGGAGCGAGCTCCTACGAGCAGTACTTC.

The chain links TRBV5-1 to TRBJ2-5, with TRBD2 identical over 16 bases. The junction had 6 bases not matched to a gene; V was cut back by 0 bases and J by 1 base. Germline-derived CDR1 and CDR2 are SGHRS and YFSETQ. The CDR3 runs 19 residues. The CDR3 is CASSLGGLAGGPRQETQYF. CDR3 sequence (DNA): TGCGCCAGCAGCTTGGGGGGACTAGCGGGAGGGCCTCGCCAAGAGACCCAGTACTTC.

The V and J genes are TRBV5-1 and TRBJ2-1, with TRBD1 matching over 7 bases. After removal of 5 bases from V and 1 base from J, the junction contained 9 bases not matched to a gene. The CDR3 has 16 amino acids. Germline CDR1 and CDR2: SGHRS and YFSETQ. CDR3 region: CASSLGTRGSYNEQFF. The DNA for the CDR3 is TGCGCCAGCAGTCTGGGAACCAGGGGGTCCTACAATGAGCAGTTCTTC.

The rearrangement uses TRBV28 and TRBJ1-2; D call uncertain. The germline V gene has CDR1 MDHEN and CDR2 SYDVKM. V gave up 6 bases and J gave up 8 bases, with 10 bases separating them. The CDR3 extends over 11 amino acids. CDR3 nucleotides: TGTGCCAGCAGCCCGGGAGCCGGCTACACCTTC. Its translation is CASSPGAGYTF.

The gene calls are TRBV4-3 and TRBJ1-4, with D possibly TRBD1 on 5 matching bases. This CDR3 is built from 15 residues. Germline V gene lookup returns CDR1 LGHNA and CDR2 YSLEER. V was shortened by 0 bases and J by 7 bases, with 12 bases between the two germline ends. DNA for the CDR3: TGCGCCAGCAGCCAAGATGGGGGGGTGGGTGAAAAACTGTTTTTT. This gives the protein CASSQDGGVGEKLFF.

This chain links TRBV11-2 with TRBJ2-7; TRBD1 aligns across 8 bases. This CDR3 comprises 15 residues. With 1 base clipped from V and 2 bases from J, the junction kept 4 bases outside the gene matches. The germline gives CDR1 SGHAT, CDR2 FQNNGV. The CDR3 DNA reads as TGTGCCAGCAGCTTAGGGGGACAGGTTACCTACGAGCAGTACTTC. Protein sequence: CASSLGGQVTYEQYF.